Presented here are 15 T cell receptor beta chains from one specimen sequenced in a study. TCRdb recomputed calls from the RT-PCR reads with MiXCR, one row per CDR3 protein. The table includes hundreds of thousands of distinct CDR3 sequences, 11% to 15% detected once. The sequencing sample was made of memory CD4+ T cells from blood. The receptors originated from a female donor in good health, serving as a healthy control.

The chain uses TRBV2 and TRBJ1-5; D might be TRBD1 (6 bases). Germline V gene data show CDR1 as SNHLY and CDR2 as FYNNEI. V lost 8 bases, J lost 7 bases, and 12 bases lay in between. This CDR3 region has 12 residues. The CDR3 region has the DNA TGTGCCAGCGACAGGCGGGGCCAGCCCCAGCATTTT. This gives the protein CASDRRGQPQHF. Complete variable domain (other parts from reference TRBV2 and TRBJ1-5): EPEVTQTPSHQVTQMGQEVILRCVPISNHLYFYWYRQILGQKVEFLVSFYNNEISEKSEIFDDQFSVERPDGSNFTLKIRSTKLEDSAMYFCASDRRGQPQHFGDGTRLSIL.

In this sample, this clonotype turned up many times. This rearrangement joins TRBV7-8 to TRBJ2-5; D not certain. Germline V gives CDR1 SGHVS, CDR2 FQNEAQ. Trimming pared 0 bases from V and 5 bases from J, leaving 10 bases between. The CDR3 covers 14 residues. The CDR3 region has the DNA TGTGCCAGCAGCTTAGCGCGGACCAGGGAGACCCAGTACTTC. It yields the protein CASSLARTRETQYF. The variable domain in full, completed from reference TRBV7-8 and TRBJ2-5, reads GAGVSQSPRYKVAKRGQDVALRCDPISGHVSLFWYQQALGQGPEFLTYFQNEAQLDKSGLPSDRFFAERPEGSVSTLKIQRTQQEDSAVYLCASSLARTRETQYFGPGTRLLVL.

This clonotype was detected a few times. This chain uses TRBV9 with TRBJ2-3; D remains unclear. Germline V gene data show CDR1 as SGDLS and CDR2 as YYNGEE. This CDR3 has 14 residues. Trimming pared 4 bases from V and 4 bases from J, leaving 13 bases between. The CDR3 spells CASSPLIPPDTQYF. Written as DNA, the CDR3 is TGTGCCAGCAGCCCTCTAATTCCGCCAGATACGCAGTATTTT.

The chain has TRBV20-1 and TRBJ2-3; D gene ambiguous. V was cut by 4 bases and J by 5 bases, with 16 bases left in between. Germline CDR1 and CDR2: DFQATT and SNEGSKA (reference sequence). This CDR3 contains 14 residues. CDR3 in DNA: TGCAGTGCTATTACCTGGTTTGTGAAAGATACGCAGTATTTT. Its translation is CSAITWFVKDTQYF.

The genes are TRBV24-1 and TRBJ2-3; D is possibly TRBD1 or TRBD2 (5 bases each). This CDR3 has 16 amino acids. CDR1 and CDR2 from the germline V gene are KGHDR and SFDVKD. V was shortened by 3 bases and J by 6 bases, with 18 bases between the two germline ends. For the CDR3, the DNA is TGTGCCACCAGTGATGGGGCGGGTGACCAGCGCGATACGCAGTATTTT. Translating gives CATSDGAGDQRDTQYF.

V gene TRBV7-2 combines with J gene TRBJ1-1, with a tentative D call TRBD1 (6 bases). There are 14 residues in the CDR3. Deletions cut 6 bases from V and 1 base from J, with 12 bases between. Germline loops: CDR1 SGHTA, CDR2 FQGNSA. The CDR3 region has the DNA TGTGCCAGCAGACCGGACAGAACGAACACTGAAGCTTTCTTT. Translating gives CASRPDRTNTEAFF.

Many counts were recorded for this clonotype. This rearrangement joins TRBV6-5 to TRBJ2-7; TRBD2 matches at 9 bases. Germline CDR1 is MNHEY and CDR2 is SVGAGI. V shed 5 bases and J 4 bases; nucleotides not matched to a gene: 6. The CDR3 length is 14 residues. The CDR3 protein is CASSGPSGVYEQYF. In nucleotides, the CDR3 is TGTGCCAGCAGTGGGCCTAGCGGGGTGTACGAGCAGTACTTC.

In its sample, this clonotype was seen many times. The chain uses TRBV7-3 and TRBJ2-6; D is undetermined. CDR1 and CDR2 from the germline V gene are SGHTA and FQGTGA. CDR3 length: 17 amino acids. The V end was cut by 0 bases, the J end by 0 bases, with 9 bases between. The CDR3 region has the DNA TGTGCCAGCAGCTTAACGTCGCAGATCTCTGGGGCCAACGTCCTGACTTTC. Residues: CASSLTSQISGANVLTF.

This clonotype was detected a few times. The CDR3 spells CASSSGQGPGELFF. The CDR3 DNA reads TGTGCCAGCAGTTCAGGACAGGGGCCCGGGGAGCTGTTTTTT. J is TRBJ2-2 and V is TRBV6-6; 9 bases align to TRBD1. The CDR3 sequence is 14 residues long. Germline CDR1 reads MNHNY; CDR2 reads SVGAGI (reference sequence). The V segment lost 4 bases and the J segment 6 bases; nucleotides outside the gene matches: 3.

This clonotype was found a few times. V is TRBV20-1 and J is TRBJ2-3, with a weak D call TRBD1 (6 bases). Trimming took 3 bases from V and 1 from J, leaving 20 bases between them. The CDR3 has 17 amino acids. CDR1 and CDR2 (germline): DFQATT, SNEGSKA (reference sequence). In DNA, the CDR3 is TGCAGTGCTAGCCCCTTAAACAGGGCAGAGGGCACAGATACGCAGTATTTT. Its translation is CSASPLNRAEGTDTQYF.

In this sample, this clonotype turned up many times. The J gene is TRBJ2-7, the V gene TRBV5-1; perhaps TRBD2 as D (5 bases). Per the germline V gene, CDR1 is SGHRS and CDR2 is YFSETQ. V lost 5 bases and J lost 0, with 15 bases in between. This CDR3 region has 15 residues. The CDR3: CASSSITAGSYEQYF. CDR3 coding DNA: TGCGCCAGCAGTTCGATTACCGCGGGCTCCTACGAGCAGTACTTC.

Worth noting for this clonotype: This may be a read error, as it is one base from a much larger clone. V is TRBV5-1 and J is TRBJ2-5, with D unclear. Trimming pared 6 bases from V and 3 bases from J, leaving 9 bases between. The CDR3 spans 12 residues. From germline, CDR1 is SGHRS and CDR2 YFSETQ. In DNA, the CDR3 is TGCGCCAGCATCTTCGCGAAAGAGACCCAGTACTTC. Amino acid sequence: CASIFAKETQYF.

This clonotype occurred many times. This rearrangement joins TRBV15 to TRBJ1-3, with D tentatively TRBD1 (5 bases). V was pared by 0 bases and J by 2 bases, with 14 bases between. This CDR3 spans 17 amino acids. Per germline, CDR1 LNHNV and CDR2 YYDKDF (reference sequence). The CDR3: CATSRDPPGRTGNTIYF. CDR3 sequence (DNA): TGTGCCACCAGCAGAGATCCCCCAGGGAGAACTGGAAACACCATATATTTT.

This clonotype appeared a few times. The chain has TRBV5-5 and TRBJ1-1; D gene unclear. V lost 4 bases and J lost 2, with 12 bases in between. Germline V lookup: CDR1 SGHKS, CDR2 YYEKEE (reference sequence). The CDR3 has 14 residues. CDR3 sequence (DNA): TGTGCCAGCAGCCCAGGACTATATAACACTGAAGCTTTCTTT. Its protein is CASSPGLYNTEAFF.

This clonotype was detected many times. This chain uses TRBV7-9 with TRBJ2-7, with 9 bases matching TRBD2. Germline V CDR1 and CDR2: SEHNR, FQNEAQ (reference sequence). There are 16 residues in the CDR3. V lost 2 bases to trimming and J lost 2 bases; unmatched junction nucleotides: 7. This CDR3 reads CASSLTPGGRAYEQYF. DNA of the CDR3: TGTGCCAGCAGCTTAACGCCAGGCGGGAGGGCCTACGAGCAGTACTTC.